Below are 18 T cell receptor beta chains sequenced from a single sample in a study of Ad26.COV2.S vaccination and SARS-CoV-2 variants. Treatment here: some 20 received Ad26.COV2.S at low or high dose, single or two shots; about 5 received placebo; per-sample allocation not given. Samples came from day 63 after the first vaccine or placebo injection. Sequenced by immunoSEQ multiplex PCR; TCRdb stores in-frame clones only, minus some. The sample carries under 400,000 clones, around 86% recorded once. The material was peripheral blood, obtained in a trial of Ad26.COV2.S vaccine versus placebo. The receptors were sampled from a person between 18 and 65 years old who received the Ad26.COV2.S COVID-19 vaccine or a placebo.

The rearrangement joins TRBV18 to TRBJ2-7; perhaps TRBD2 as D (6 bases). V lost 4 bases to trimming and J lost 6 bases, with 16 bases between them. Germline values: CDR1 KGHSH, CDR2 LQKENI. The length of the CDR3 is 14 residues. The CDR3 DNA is TGTGCCAGCTCACTCCAACGGGAGAGCTTCGAGCAGTACTTC. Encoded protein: CASSLQRESFEQYF. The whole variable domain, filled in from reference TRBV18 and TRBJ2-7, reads NAGVMQNPRHLVRRRGQEARLRCSPMKGHSHVYWYRQLPEEGLKFMVYLQKENIIDESGMPKERFSAEFPKEGPSILRIQQVVRGDSAAYFCASSLQRESFEQYFGPGTRLTVT.

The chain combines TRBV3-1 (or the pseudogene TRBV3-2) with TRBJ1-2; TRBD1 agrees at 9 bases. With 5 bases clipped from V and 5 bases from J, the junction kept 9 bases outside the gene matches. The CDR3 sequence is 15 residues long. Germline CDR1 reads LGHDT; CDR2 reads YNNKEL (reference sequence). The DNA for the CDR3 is TGTGCCAGCAGCTCTCAAGCCGGGACAGGGTATGGCTACACCTTC. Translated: CASSSQAGTGYGYTF.

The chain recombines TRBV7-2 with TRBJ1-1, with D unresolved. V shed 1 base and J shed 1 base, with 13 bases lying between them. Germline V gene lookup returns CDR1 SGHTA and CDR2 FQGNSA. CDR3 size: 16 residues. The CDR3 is CASSLVRRVGNTEAFF. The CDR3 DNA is TGTGCCAGCAGCTTAGTTAGGAGGGTTGGGAACACTGAAGCTTTCTTT.

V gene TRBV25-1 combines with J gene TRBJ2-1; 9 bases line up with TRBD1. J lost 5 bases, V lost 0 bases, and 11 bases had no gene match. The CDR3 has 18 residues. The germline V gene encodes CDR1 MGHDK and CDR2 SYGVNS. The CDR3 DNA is TGTGCCAGCAGTGAATACGCCTCGCGGACAGGGGTCGACAATGAGCAGTTCTTC. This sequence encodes CASSEYASRTGVDNEQFF.

The CDR3 here is CATSRDPPQGQGSTTNEKLFF. The CDR3 coding sequence is TGTGCCACCAGCAGAGATCCGCCCCAGGGGCAGGGATCAACAACTAATGAAAAACTGTTTTTT. The chain links TRBV15 to TRBJ1-4; the D gene is possibly TRBD1 (6 bases). Trimming pared 0 bases from V and 0 bases from J, leaving 23 bases between. Germline CDR1 reads LNHNV; CDR2 reads YYDKDF (reference sequence). This CDR3 has 21 amino acids.

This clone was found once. The CDR3: CASRNMGQGNEKLFF. The CDR3 nucleotides are TGCGCCAGCAGGAATATGGGACAGGGGAATGAAAAACTGTTTTTT. This chain uses TRBV5-1 with TRBJ1-4; 10 bases map to TRBD1. Germline assignment: CDR1 SGHRS and CDR2 YFSETQ. V shed 5 bases, J shed 5 bases, and the junction held 6 bases outside the gene matches. This CDR3 is 15 amino acids long.

The CDR3 bases are TGTGCCAGCAGCGACGGGGGCCCCTACAATGAGCAGTTCTTC. Its translation is CASSDGGPYNEQFF. The chain has TRBV5-4 and TRBJ2-1; D is perhaps TRBD1 or TRBD2 (6 bases each). This CDR3 is built from 14 residues. Trimming removed 4 bases at V and 2 bases at J, with 10 bases between. Germline V gives CDR1 SGHNT, CDR2 YYREEE (reference sequence).

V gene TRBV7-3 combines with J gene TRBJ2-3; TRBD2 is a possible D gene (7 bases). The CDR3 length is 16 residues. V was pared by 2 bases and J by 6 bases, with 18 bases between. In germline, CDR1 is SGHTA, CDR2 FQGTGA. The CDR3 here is CASSLGRGPSVDTQYF. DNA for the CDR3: TGTGCCAGCAGCTTAGGGCGGGGGCCCTCCGTGGATACGCAGTATTTT.

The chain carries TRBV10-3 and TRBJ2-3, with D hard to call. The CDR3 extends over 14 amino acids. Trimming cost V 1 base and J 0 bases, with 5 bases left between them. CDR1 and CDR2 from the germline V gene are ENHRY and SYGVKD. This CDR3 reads CAISELSSTDTQYF. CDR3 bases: TGTGCCATCAGTGAGTTATCCAGCACAGATACGCAGTATTTT.

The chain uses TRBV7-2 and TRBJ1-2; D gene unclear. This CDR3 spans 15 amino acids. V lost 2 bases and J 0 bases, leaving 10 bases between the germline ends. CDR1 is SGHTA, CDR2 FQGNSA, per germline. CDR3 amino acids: CASSLSTDSNYGYTF. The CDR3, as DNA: TGTGCCAGCAGCTTATCGACCGATTCTAACTATGGCTACACCTTC.

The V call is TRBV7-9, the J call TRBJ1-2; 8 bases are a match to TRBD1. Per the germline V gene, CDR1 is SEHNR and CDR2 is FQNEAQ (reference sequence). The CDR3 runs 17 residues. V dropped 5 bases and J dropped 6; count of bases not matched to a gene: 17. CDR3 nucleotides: TGTGCCAGCAGCCCCTGGACAGGGATGACCCATGGCGATGGCTACACCTTC. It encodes CASSPWTGMTHGDGYTF. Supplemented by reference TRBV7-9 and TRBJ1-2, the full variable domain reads DTGVSQNPRHKITKRGQNVTFRCDPISEHNRLYWYRQTLGQGPEFLTYFQNEAQLEKSRLLSDRFSAERPKGSFSTLEIQRTEQGDSAMYLCASSPWTGMTHGDGYTFGSGTRLTVV.

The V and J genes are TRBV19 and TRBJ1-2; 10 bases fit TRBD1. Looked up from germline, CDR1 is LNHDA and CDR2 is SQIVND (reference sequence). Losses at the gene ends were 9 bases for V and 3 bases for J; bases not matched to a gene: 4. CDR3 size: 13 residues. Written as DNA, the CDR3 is TGTGCCAGCATGACAGGGGGCTACTATGGCTACACCTTC. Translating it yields CASMTGGYYGYTF.

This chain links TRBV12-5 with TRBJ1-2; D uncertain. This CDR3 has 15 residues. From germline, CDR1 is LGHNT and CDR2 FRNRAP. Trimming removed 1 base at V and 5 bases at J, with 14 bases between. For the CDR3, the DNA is TGTGCTAGTGGTTTGGGTGCGAGGCTGCCGTATGGCTACACCTTC. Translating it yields CASGLGARLPYGYTF.

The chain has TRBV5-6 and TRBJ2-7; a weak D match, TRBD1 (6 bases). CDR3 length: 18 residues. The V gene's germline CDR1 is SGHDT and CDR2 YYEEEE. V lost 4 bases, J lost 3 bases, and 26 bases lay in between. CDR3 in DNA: TGTGCCAGCAGCGATACACGACGACAGGTCGGAGGTCACTACGAGCAGTACTTC. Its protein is CASSDTRRQVGGHYEQYF.

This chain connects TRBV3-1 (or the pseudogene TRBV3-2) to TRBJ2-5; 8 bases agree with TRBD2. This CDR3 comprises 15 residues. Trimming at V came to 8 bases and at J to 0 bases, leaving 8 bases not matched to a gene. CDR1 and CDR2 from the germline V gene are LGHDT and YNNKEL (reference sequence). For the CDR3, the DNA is TGTGCCAGCCCGGGGGGGGGCCCGTACCAAGAGACCCAGTACTTC. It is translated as CASPGGGPYQETQYF.

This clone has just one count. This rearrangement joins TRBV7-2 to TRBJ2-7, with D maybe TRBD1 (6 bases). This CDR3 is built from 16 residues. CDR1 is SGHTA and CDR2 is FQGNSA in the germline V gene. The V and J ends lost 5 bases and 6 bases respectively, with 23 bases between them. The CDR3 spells CASSPQGPRGSLEQYF. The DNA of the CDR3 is TGTGCCAGCAGCCCGCAGGGACCAAGGGGGAGCCTCGAGCAGTACTTC.

The CDR3 spells CASRGDSNQPQHF. Written as DNA, the CDR3 is TGTGCCAGCCGAGGCGATAGCAATCAGCCCCAGCATTTT. This sequence joins TRBV27 and TRBJ1-5; D is undetermined. Germline CDR1 and CDR2: MNHEY and SMNVEV (reference sequence). The CDR3 length is 13 residues. Trimming removed 8 bases from V and 0 bases from J, with 8 bases in between.

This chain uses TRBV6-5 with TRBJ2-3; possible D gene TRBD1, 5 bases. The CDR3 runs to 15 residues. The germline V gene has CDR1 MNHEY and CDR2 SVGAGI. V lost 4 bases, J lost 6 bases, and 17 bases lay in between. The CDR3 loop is CASSLAVQGGDTQYF. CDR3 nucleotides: TGTGCCAGCAGTTTGGCGGTTCAGGGTGGGGATACGCAGTATTTT.